This TCR beta chain was found in a study of CD8+ T cells in alopecia areata. Study-level results: Tissue-resident alphabeta T cells belonging to normal skin likewise get sequenced within scalp specimens.

The sequencing template was cDNA reverse transcribed from extracted RNA. Only in-frame clones appear in the TCRdb table, and some are missing; sequencing was by immunoSEQ multiplex PCR. The repertoire holds about 4,200 clones, with 68% as singletons. This CDR3 is 16 amino acids long. Trimming removed 6 bases from V and 1 base from J; junction bases left unmatched: 9. CDR1 is LGHNA and CDR2 is YNFKEQ in the germline V gene. For this clone: The antigen is undetermined.

The specimen sequenced was skin. The J gene is TRBJ2-3, the V gene TRBV4-2; TRBD2 agrees at 8 bases. The clonotype originates from a human donor in good health. CDR3 sequence reads: CASSQQAGDGTDTQYF. In DNA form, the CDR3 reads TGTGCCAGCAGTCAACAAGCGGGAGATGGCACAGATACGCAGTATTTT.